The clone carrying this T cell receptor beta chain has a single count. Its antigen is undetermined. This sample stems from a study of STAT3 mutations in large granular lymphocyte leukemia. The wider study: Among longitudinally sequenced T-LGLL patients, roughly half had canonical activating STAT3 mutations detected.

This CDR3 spans 15 amino acids. V lost 7 bases and J 0 bases, leaving 13 bases between the germline ends. Germline CDR1 MNHEY, CDR2 SVGAGI. Findings and limits, study-wide: Persisting codominant clonotypes may have hidden a small pathogenic clone. Every T-LGLL patient had at least one immunodominant TCRbeta clonotype.

This table comes from immunoSEQ multiplex PCR, and its TCRdb copy is limited to in-frame clones, with some not included. The repertoire holds some 13,000 clones, with roughly 85% as singletons. The chain combines TRBV6-5 with TRBJ1-3; D unresolved. Sequenced sample: PBMCs. The clonotype comes from a human donor with T large granular lymphocyte leukemia. Some clones in this sample may be carry-over from other donors' samples. This CDR3 reads CASIPPGSSGNTIYF. The CDR3 coding sequence is TGTGCCAGCATCCCCCCGGGGAGCTCTGGAAACACCATATATTTT.